The 12 T cell receptor beta chains given below trace back to one sample, sequenced in a study of blood T cell repertoires in COVID-19. Profiling relied on immunoSEQ multiplex PCR, and the TCRdb table lists in-frame clones only, not all of them. The repertoire includes hundreds of thousands of clones, around 85% of them detected once, and just over 7% sits in the top ten. Sequencing was done on a sample of peripheral blood. These receptors were obtained from a human donor in a cohort sampled during active COVID-19.

The chain recombines TRBV10-1 with TRBJ2-2; D not certain. The CDR3 runs 14 residues. Germline assignment: CDR1 WNHNN and CDR2 SYGVQD (reference sequence). V lost 0 bases and J lost 5, with 7 bases in between. The CDR3 nucleotides are TGCGCCAGCAGTGAGTCGAGCGTGACCGGGGAGCTGTTTTTT. Amino acids: CASSESSVTGELFF.

The chain combines TRBV6-6 with TRBJ1-2; D remains ambiguous. Germline V CDR1 and CDR2: MNHNY, SVGAGI (reference sequence). Deletions cut 2 bases from V and 1 base from J, with 5 bases between. There are 13 residues in the CDR3. The CDR3 DNA is TGTGCCAGCAGTTACAGCGGTAACTATGGCTACACCTTC. Its translation: CASSYSGNYGYTF.

The CDR3 here is CASSLSPRNGYTF. DNA for the CDR3: TGTGCCAGCAGTTTAAGCCCGAGAAATGGCTACACCTTC. The chain is built from TRBV12-3 or TRBV12-4 and TRBJ1-2; D is uncertain. CDR3 size: 13 residues. Trimming took off 2 bases at V and 6 bases at J, with 10 bases between the two ends.

This rearrangement joins TRBV21-1 to TRBJ2-1; the table's D call, TRBD2, has no DNA check behind it. TRBV21-1 is a pseudogene. The CDR3 extends over 15 amino acids. The chain's CDR3 is CASSTGTSNYNEQFF. The CDR3 DNA reads as TGTGCCAGCAGCACGGGGACTAGCAATTACAATGAGCAGTTCTTC.

The rearrangement links TRBV2 to TRBJ1-5, with TRBD1 identical over 9 bases. V shed 8 bases and J 5 bases; nucleotides not matched to a gene: 4. Germline CDR1 and CDR2: SNHLY and FYNNEI. The CDR3 has 13 amino acids. As DNA, the CDR3 is TGTGCCAGCGAGGGACAGGGTCATCAGCCCCAGCATTTT. Translation gives CASEGQGHQPQHF.

The CDR3: CASSLGLAGGSYNEQFF. In nucleotides, the CDR3 is TGTGCCAGCAGCCTGGGACTAGCGGGGGGCTCCTACAATGAGCAGTTCTTC. The rearrangement links TRBV3-1 (or the pseudogene TRBV3-2) to TRBJ2-1, with 15 bases identical to TRBD2. CDR3 size: 17 residues. The V gene end was trimmed by 4 bases and the J gene end by 0 bases; junction bases not matched to a gene: 1. Germline loops: CDR1 LGHDT, CDR2 YNNKEL (reference sequence).

The chain employs TRBV5-1 and TRBJ1-2; TRBD1 matches at 7 bases. The CDR3 is 15 amino acids. Germline CDR1 is SGHRS and CDR2 is YFSETQ. Losses at the gene ends were 4 bases for V and 2 bases for J; bases not matched to a gene: 8. The CDR3 nucleotides read TGCGCCAGCAGCGTGGGGACAGCTATCAACTATGGCTACACCTTC. Its translation: CASSVGTAINYGYTF.

V usage is TRBV14 and J usage is TRBJ2-7; the match to TRBD1 covers 7 bases. Germline V gene lookup returns CDR1 SGHDN and CDR2 FVKESK. CDR3 length equals 14 residues. With V trimmed by 3 bases and J by 9 bases, 11 bases remained unmatched. The DNA for the CDR3 is TGTGCCAGCAGCCATAGGGACAGTATACCCCCGCAGTACTTC. Translating gives CASSHRDSIPPQYF. The complete variable domain, with remaining parts taken from reference TRBV14 and TRBJ2-7, reads EAGVTQFPSHSVIEKGQTVTLRCDPISGHDNLYWYRRVMGKEIKFLLHFVKESKQDESGMPNNRFLAERTGGTYSTLKVQPAELEDSGVYFCASSHRDSIPPQYFGPGTRLTVT.

The chain carries TRBV6-4 and TRBJ1-2, with 8 bases aligning to TRBD1. Trimming removed 2 bases from V and 4 bases from J; junction bases left unmatched: 3. Germline values: CDR1 MRHNA, CDR2 SNTAGT. CDR3 length: 14 residues. The CDR3 loop reads CASSDGQGAYGYTF. DNA for the CDR3: TGTGCCAGCAGTGACGGGCAGGGGGCCTATGGCTACACCTTC.

This rearrangement joins TRBV10-3 to TRBJ1-2; a possible D gene is TRBD1 (5 bases). The CDR3 covers 14 residues. Trimming stripped 0 bases from V and 4 bases from J, with 9 bases between. Germline lookup yields CDR1 ENHRY and CDR2 SYGVKD. The CDR3 nucleotides read TGTGCCATCAGTGAGTCAAGCGGGACCTATGGCTACACCTTC. Its protein product is CAISESSGTYGYTF.

The chain uses TRBV3-1 (or the pseudogene TRBV3-2) and TRBJ2-7, with 7 positions matching TRBD1. The CDR3 runs to 14 residues. In germline, CDR1 is LGHDT, CDR2 YNNKEL (reference sequence). V was clipped by 1 base and J by 6 bases; unmatched bases: 6. The CDR3 loop reads CASSQGYRGTEQYF. The CDR3 DNA reads TGTGCCAGCAGCCAAGGCTACAGGGGAACCGAGCAGTACTTC.

V gene TRBV30 combines with J gene TRBJ1-5, with D possibly TRBD1 on 6 matching bases. Looked up from germline, CDR1 is GTSNPN and CDR2 is SVGIG (reference sequence). This CDR3 has 16 residues. V gave up 3 bases and J gave up 0 bases, with 15 bases separating them. The CDR3 coding sequence is TGTGCCTGGAGCCTCGGGACACTTTATAGCAATCAGCCCCAGCATTTT. Amino acid sequence: CAWSLGTLYSNQPQHF.